This T cell receptor (beta chain) was recovered during a study of blood T cells in healthy people across ages. This clonotype was counted only a few times. CDR1 and CDR2 (germline): SGHVS, FQNEAQ. The V and J ends lost 2 bases and 4 bases respectively, with 11 bases between them. The CDR3 is 14 residues long. Primed by a sample-barcoded 5' primer and a J-beta primer mix, a second PCR proceeded for roughly 7 to 11 cycles. TCRdb re-called the 5' RACE reads through MiXCR, storing one row per CDR3 protein. Seen here are 850,000 to 1,100,000 distinct CDR3 sequences, less than 45% observed once, and the top ten hold 10% to 15%.

This chain joins TRBV7-8 and TRBJ1-1; D is unresolved. What was sequenced was blood. The receptor's source is a man between 18 and 35 years old in good health. The CDR3 region has the DNA TGTGCCAGCAGCTTATGGGGAGGATCCACTGAAGCTTTCTTT. Translation: CASSLWGGSTEAFF.